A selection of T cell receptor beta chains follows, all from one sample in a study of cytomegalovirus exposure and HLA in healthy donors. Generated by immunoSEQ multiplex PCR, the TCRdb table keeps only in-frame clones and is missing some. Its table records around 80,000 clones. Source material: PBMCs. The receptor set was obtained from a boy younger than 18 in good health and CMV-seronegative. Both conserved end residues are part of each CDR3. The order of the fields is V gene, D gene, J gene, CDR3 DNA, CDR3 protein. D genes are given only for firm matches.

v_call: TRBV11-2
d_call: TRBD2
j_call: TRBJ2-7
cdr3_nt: TGTGCCAGCATCCTGGGGCTAGCGGGAGGCGAGCAGTACTTC
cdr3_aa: CASILGLAGGEQYF

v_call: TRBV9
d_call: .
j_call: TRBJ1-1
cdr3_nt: TGTGCCAGCCTGCCGATGGGAGGAGGAACTGAAGCTTTCTTT
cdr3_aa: CASLPMGGGTEAFF

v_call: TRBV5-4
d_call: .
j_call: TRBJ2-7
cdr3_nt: TGTGCCAGCAGCTTGGGGGGCGGCCCCTACGAGCAGTACTTC
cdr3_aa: CASSLGGGPYEQYF

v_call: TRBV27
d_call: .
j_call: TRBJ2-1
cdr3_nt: TGTGCCAGCAGATGGGCTTCGGCCAATGAGCAGTTCTTC
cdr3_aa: CASRWASANEQFF

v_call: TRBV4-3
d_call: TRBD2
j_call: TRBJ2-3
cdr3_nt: TGCGCCAGCAGCCAAGGGTTGGGGGAGGGCAGGACAGATACGCAGTATTTT
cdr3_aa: CASSQGLGEGRTDTQYF

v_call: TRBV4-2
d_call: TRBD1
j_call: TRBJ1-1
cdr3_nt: TGTGCCAGCAGCCAGAGACAGGGGGACACTGAAGCTTTCTTT
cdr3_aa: CASSQRQGDTEAFF

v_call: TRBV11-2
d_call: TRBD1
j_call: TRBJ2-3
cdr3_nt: TGTGCCAGCAGCTTGGGACAGCCTAGCACAGATACGCAGTATTTT
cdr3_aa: CASSLGQPSTDTQYF

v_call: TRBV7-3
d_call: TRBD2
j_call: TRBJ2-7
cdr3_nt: TGTGCCAGCAGCCTTAGCGGGGGCGACATCTACGAGCAGTACTTC
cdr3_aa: CASSLSGGDIYEQYF

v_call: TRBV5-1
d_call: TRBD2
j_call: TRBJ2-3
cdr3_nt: TGCGCCAGCAGCCTGGGACTAGCGGGGGGGCTAGATACGCAGTATTTT
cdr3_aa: CASSLGLAGGLDTQYF

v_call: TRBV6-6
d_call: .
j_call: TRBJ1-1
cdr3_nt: TGTGCCAGCAGTTACCAGGGCGCGAACACTGAAGCTTTCTTT
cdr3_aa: CASSYQGANTEAFF

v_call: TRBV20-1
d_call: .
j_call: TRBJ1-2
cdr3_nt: TGCAGTGCTGATCTGGCCTACACCTTC
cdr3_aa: CSADLAYTF

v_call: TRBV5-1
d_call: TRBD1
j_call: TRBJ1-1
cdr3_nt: TGCGCCAGCACCGGTACAGGGACAGGGGGCTTGGCTTTCTTT
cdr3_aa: CASTGTGTGGLAFF

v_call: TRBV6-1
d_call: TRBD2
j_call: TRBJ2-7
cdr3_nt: TGTGCCAGCAGTGGGCGGACTAGCGGGAGTTACGAGCAGTACTTC
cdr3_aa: CASSGRTSGSYEQYF

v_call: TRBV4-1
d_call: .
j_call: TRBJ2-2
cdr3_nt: TGCGCCAGCAGCCAAGGAGGGAGTGGACACACCGGGGAGCTGTTTTTT
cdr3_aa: CASSQGGSGHTGELFF

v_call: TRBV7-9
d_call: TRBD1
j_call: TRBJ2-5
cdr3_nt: TGTGCCAGCAGCTTAGGGACAGGGGTCGCGGAGACCCAGTACTTC
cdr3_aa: CASSLGTGVAETQYF

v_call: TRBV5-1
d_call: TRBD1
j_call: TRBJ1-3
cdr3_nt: TGCGCCAGCAGCTTGGAAAAAGCGCAGGGGGCTCCAGGAAACACCATATATTTT
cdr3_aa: CASSLEKAQGAPGNTIYF

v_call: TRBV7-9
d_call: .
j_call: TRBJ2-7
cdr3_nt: TGTGCCAGCAGCTTATCAACAGGGAACTACGAGCAGTACTTC
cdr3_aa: CASSLSTGNYEQYF

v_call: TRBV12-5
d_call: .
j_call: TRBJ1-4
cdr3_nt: TGTGCTAGTGGTTTGACGGACTTTAATGAAAAACTGTTTTTT
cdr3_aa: CASGLTDFNEKLFF

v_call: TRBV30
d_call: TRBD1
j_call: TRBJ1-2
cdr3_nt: TGTGCCTGGGGGGACAGGGGATTATTAAACTATGGCTACACCTTC
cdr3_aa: CAWGDRGLLNYGYTF

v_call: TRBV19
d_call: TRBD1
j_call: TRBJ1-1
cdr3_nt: TGTGCCAGTAGTATCCCAGGGGGCACTGAAGCTTTCTTT
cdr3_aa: CASSIPGGTEAFF

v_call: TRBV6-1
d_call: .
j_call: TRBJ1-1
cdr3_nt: TGTGCCAGCAGTGTATGGGAGGAGAACACTGAAGCTTTCTTT
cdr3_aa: CASSVWEENTEAFF

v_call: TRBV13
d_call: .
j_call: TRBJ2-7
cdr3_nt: TGTGCCAGCAGCGCCGACACAGGGTTGTACTACGAGCAGTACTTC
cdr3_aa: CASSADTGLYYEQYF

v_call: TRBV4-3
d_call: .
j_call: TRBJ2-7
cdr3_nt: TGCGCCAGCAGCCAAGACATAGGGGCCTCCTACGAGCAGTACTTC
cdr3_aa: CASSQDIGASYEQYF

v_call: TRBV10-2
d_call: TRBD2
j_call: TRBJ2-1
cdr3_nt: TGCGCCAGCAGTGAGACTAGCGGGGGGGTTGTTTTTGAGCAGTTCTTC
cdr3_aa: CASSETSGGVVFEQFF

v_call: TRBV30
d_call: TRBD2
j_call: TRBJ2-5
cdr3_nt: TGTGCCTGGAGTGTTTTCCAGCGGGGGTCACAAGAGACCCAGTACTTC
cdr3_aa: CAWSVFQRGSQETQYF

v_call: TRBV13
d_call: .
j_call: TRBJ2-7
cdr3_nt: TGTGCCAGCAGATTTACCGGACAGCCGGTATACGAGCAGTACTTC
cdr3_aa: CASRFTGQPVYEQYF

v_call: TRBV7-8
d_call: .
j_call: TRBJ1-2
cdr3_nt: TGTGCCAGCAGCTTGGCCAGGGTGATCTATGGCTACACCTTC
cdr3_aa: CASSLARVIYGYTF

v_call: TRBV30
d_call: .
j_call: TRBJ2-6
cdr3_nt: TGTGCCTGGAGGGCCTCTGGGGCCAACGTCCTGACTTTC
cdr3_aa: CAWRASGANVLTF

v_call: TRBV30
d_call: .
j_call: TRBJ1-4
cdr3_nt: TGTGCCTGGAGTCCCCAGACAACTAATGAAAAACTGTTTTTT
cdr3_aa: CAWSPQTTNEKLFF

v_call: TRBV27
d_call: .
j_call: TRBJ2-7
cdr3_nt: TGTGCCAGCAGTCTGAGAATCACCTACGAGCAGTACTTC
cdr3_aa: CASSLRITYEQYF

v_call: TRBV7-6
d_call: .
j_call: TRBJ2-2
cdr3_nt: TGTGCCAGCAGCTTGACTAGAAGGGAGCTGTTTTTT
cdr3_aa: CASSLTRRELFF

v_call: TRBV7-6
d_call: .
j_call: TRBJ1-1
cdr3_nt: TGTGCCAGCAGCTTAGACAGTGAAGCTTTCTTT
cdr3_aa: CASSLDSEAFF

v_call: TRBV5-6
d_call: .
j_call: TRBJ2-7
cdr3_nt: TGTGCCAGCAGCAGAGGGCAGGTTCATAGCTCCTACGAGCAGTACTTC
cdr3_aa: CASSRGQVHSSYEQYF

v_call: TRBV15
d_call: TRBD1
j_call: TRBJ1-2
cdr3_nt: TGTGCCACCAGCAGGACAGGGGGCTATGGCTACACCTTC
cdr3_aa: CATSRTGGYGYTF

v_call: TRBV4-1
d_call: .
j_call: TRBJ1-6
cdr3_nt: TGCGCCAGCAGCCAATATGAACAGGGAGATTCACCCCTCCACTTT
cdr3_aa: CASSQYEQGDSPLHF

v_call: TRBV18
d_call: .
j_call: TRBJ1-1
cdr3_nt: TGTGCCAGCTCACCAAACCCCCTACAGGGCACTGAAGCTTTCTTT
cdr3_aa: CASSPNPLQGTEAFF

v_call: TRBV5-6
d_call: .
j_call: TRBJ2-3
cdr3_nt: TGTGCCAGCAGCTTGGCGGGCACAGATACGCAGTATTTT
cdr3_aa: CASSLAGTDTQYF

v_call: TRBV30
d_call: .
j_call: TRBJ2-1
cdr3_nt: TGTGCCTGGAGTGTATTCCCGCGGGGGCTCTACAATGAGCAGTTCTTC
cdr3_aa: CAWSVFPRGLYNEQFF

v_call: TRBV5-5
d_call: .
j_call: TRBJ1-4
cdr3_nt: TGTGCCAGCAGCACACACGACGGAGGAACTAATGAAAAACTGTTTTTT
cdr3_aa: CASSTHDGGTNEKLFF

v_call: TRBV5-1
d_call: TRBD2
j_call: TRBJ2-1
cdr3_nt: TGCGCCAGCAGCCCTACTAGCGGTACCCCCTACAATGAGCAGTTCTTC
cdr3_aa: CASSPTSGTPYNEQFF

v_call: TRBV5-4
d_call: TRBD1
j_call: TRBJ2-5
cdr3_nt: TGTGCCAGCAGCTTGACAGGGGAGGAGACCCAGTACTTC
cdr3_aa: CASSLTGEETQYF

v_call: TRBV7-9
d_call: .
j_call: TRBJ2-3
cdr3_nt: TGTGCCAGCAGCATAGTCCCAAGCCTTGCGCAGTATTTT
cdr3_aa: CASSIVPSLAQYF

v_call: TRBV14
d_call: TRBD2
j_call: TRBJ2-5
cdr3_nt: TGTGCCAGCAGCCCCCGGGGGGTATTTGGAGAGACCCAGTACTTC
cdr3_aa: CASSPRGVFGETQYF